This TCR beta chain was captured in a study of PD-L1 blockade in urothelial cancer. Across the study: Typically, measured as a median, blood samples had about 140,000 T cells. Overall study results and limits: When measured at 3 weeks, tumor-associated blood clones expanded more in durable-benefit patients. Below-median pretreatment blood TCR clonality was a predictor of better survival.

Time point here: pretreatment peripheral blood. Anywhere from 1 to 8 samples came from each patient, spanning pretreatment and on-treatment. The protocol was immunoSEQ multiplex PCR, while the TCRdb copy is restricted to in-frame clones and leaves out a portion. The repertoire includes tens of thousands of clones, 85% to 90% of them detected once, and around 1.7% sits in the top ten. This CDR3 has 15 residues. V was pared by 1 base and J by 4 bases, with 11 bases between. From germline, CDR1 is SEHNR and CDR2 FQNEAQ (reference sequence). Of note for this clone: Its antigen remains unidentified.

The sequencing here drew on PBMCs, taken around atezolizumab (anti-PD-L1) treatment. V and J are TRBV7-9 and TRBJ2-1; tentatively, D is TRBD2 (5 bases). The sequence derives from a man in his fifties or sixties with urothelial cancer. As DNA, the CDR3 is TGTGCCAGCAGCTTAGACAGTGGGAGTTACAATGAGCAGTTCTTC. Translated: CASSLDSGSYNEQFF. Full variable domain (outside the CDR3, taken from reference TRBV7-9 and TRBJ2-1): DTGVSQNPRHKITKRGQNVTFRCDPISEHNRLYWYRQTLGQGPEFLTYFQNEAQLEKSRLLSDRFSAERPKGSFSTLEIQRTEQGDSAMYLCASSLDSGSYNEQFFGPGTRLTVL.